This TCR beta chain was recorded in a study of cytomegalovirus exposure and HLA in healthy donors. General study points: Researchers reported from a later analysis that most CMV-associated TCR beta chains appeared HLA-restricted. Donors were assumed by presence/absence analyses to have roughly uniform sequencing depth.

Researchers ran the PCR with 60 Vbeta and 13 Jbeta primers. Here immunoSEQ multiplex PCR was the method, and the copy in TCRdb shows in-frame clones only, minus some. In the table there are under 150,000 clones, about 78% of which are singletons. This CDR3 contains 13 residues. Per germline, CDR1 SGHTA and CDR2 FQGNSA. V lost 2 bases, J lost 4 bases, and 9 bases lay in between. As to this clone: Its antigen is undetermined.

The V call is TRBV7-2, the J call TRBJ2-7; the D is unclear. The clonotype comes from a human donor in good health. Sequencing was carried out using PBMCs. The CDR3 DNA reads as TGTGCCAGCAGCTTATCCCGAACTTACGAGCAGTACTTC. It encodes CASSLSRTYEQYF.